The 18 T cell receptor beta chains below were found in one sample sequenced in a study of PD-1 blockade in classical Hodgkin lymphoma. The repertoire was sequenced with immunoSEQ multiplex PCR; TCRdb's copy has only in-frame clones and lacks some. The table includes roughly 42,000 clones, around 69% detected once. Regarding time point: cycle 4 day 1 (C4D1), after about 6 weeks of nivolumab. Every patient experienced relapse after autologous stem cell transplantation, and brentuximab vedotin exposure varied. The input for sequencing was peripheral blood mononuclear cells (PBMCs), taken before the fourth cycle of nivolumab. These receptors all come from a human donor with classical Hodgkin lymphoma.

The chain is built from TRBV28 and TRBJ1-2; D possibly corresponds to TRBD1 (5 bases). V was clipped by 3 bases and J by 8 bases, with 13 bases between them. Germline values: CDR1 MDHEN, CDR2 SYDVKM. The CDR3 runs 13 residues. CDR3 residues: CASSLPGGVGYTF. The CDR3, as DNA: TGTGCCAGCAGTTTGCCGGGGGGGGTCGGCTACACCTTC.

This clone was found a few times. The chain uses TRBV5-6 and TRBJ2-3, with a weak D call TRBD2 (6 bases). Trimming removed 3 bases at V and 0 bases at J, with 11 bases between. CDR1 is SGHDT and CDR2 is YYEEEE in the germline V gene. This CDR3 comprises 15 residues. Written as DNA, the CDR3 is TGTGCCAGCAGCTCCTCGGGGGTTAGCACAGATACGCAGTATTTT. Its translation is CASSSSGVSTDTQYF.

The chain employs TRBV27 and TRBJ1-5; D call uncertain. V lost 2 bases, J lost 0 bases, and 11 bases lay in between. Germline CDR1 is MNHEY and CDR2 is SMNVEV (reference sequence). The CDR3 runs 16 residues. The CDR3 DNA reads as TGTGCCAGCAGTTTAATGGCAACCTATAGCAATCAGCCCCAGCATTTT. Its protein is CASSLMATYSNQPQHF.

CDR3 protein: CASSGPRTGGGNQPQHF. The CDR3, as DNA: TGTGCCAGCAGTGGTCCCAGGACGGGCGGGGGCAATCAGCCCCAGCATTTT. The rearrangement links TRBV2 to TRBJ1-5, with D unresolved. The CDR3 covers 17 residues. Trimming removed 4 bases at V and 2 bases at J, with 18 bases between. Per germline, CDR1 SNHLY and CDR2 FYNNEI.

This clone was seen a handful of times. The genes are TRBV11-1 and TRBJ2-7; D ambiguous. The CDR3 has 13 amino acids. V gave up 1 base and J gave up 5 bases, with 9 bases separating them. Germline V lookup: CDR1 SGHAT, CDR2 FQDESV (reference sequence). CDR3 sequence (DNA): TGTGCCAGCAGCTTAGTGGCAGAAAACGAGCAGTACTTC. Its translation: CASSLVAENEQYF.

The chain joins TRBV30 to TRBJ1-5, with no clear D. CDR3 length: 13 amino acids. With 0 bases removed from V and 4 bases from J, the gap between germline ends came to 7 bases. Germline-derived CDR1 and CDR2 are GTSNPN and SVGIG (reference sequence). The CDR3 bases are TGTGCCTGGAGTGTATTGGATAATCAGCCCCAGCATTTT. Translated: CAWSVLDNQPQHF. The full variable domain, its missing parts supplied by reference TRBV30 and TRBJ1-5, is SQTIHQWPATLVQPVGSPLSLECTVEGTSNPNLYWYRQAAGRGLQLLFYSVGIGQISSEVPQNLSASRPQDRQFILSSKKLLLSDSGFYLCAWSVLDNQPQHFGDGTRLSIL.

The V call is TRBV10-3, the J call TRBJ2-5, with unresolved D. CDR1 and CDR2 (germline): ENHRY, SYGVKD. This CDR3 spans 17 amino acids. V was clipped by 0 bases and J by 3 bases, with 17 bases between them. CDR3 sequence: CAISESGVRTPKETQYF. For the CDR3, the DNA is TGTGCCATCAGTGAGTCTGGGGTGAGAACCCCCAAAGAGACCCAGTACTTC.

The chain couples TRBV9 to TRBJ2-1, with D hard to call. This CDR3 is built from 15 residues. V gave up 0 bases and J gave up 7 bases, with 14 bases separating them. Looked up from germline, CDR1 is SGDLS and CDR2 is YYNGEE. CDR3 in DNA: TGTGCCAGCAGCGTAGAAACTCGCTCAGGTAATGAGCAGTTCTTC. Encoded protein: CASSVETRSGNEQFF.

This clone was detected only once. V usage is TRBV4-3 and J usage is TRBJ2-7, with D perhaps matching TRBD1 (5 bases). In germline, CDR1 is LGHNA, CDR2 YSLEER. The V end lost 0 bases, the J end lost 3 bases, and 15 bases lay between the germline ends. This CDR3 region has 16 residues. The CDR3 spells CASSQDTGSFFYEQYF. DNA for the CDR3: TGCGCCAGCAGCCAAGATACAGGTAGTTTTTTCTACGAGCAGTACTTC.

This clone was counted between two and nine times. This chain joins TRBV7-6 and TRBJ2-7, with 7 bases lining up with TRBD1. Trimming cost V 5 bases and J 0 bases; bases outside gene matches: 7. The CDR3 extends over 15 amino acids. Germline assignment: CDR1 SGHVS and CDR2 FNYEAQ. In nucleotides, the CDR3 is TGTGCCAGCAGCGTAGGGACAGATTACTCCTACGAGCAGTACTTC. This encodes CASSVGTDYSYEQYF. The variable domain in full, completed from reference TRBV7-6 and TRBJ2-7, reads GAGVSQSPRYKVTKRGQDVALRCDPISGHVSLYWYRQALGQGPEFLTYFNYEAQQDKSGLPNDRFSAERPEGSISTLTIQRTEQRDSAMYRCASSVGTDYSYEQYFGPGTRLTVT.

This sequence joins TRBV6-5 and TRBJ2-3; 7 bases match TRBD2. The CDR3 is made up of 15 amino acids. J gave up 5 bases and V 5 bases, and 10 bases lay outside the gene matches. Germline V CDR1 and CDR2: MNHEY, SVGAGI. CDR3 nucleotides: TGTGCCAGCAGTCCGTCTGCGGGGGTTGGAGATACGCAGTATTTT. It codes for CASSPSAGVGDTQYF.

This clone was seen only a few times. This sequence joins TRBV28 and TRBJ2-7, with 9 bases that match TRBD1. This CDR3 region has 14 residues. The V gene's germline CDR1 is MDHEN and CDR2 SYDVKM. V shed 2 bases and J 4 bases; nucleotides not matched to a gene: 3. The CDR3 DNA is TGTGCCAGCAGTTTAGGGGACAGGGAGTACGAGCAGTACTTC. It yields the protein CASSLGDREYEQYF.

This clone turned up a few times. This CDR3 is CASSGGSYEQYF. DNA for the CDR3: TGTGCCAGCTCCGGGGGGTCCTACGAGCAGTACTTC. The J gene is TRBJ2-7, the V gene TRBV11-3; TRBD2 aligns across 7 bases. Trimming cost V 8 bases and J 1 base; bases outside gene matches: 2. This CDR3 is built from 12 residues. CDR1 is SGHNT and CDR2 is YENEEA in the germline V gene.

This clone appeared a single time. The chain employs TRBV6-1 and TRBJ1-1; no reliable D call. The germline V gene encodes CDR1 MNHNS and CDR2 SASEGT. The V gene lost 6 bases and the J gene lost 3 bases, with 11 bases spanning the gap. This CDR3 is 13 amino acids long. The CDR3 DNA reads as TGTGCCAGCAGAACATCGACCGACACTGAAGCTTTCTTT. Amino acid sequence: CASRTSTDTEAFF.

This clone has at least ten counts. The V and J genes are TRBV5-1 and TRBJ2-2; D remains ambiguous. Germline lookup yields CDR1 SGHRS and CDR2 YFSETQ. Deletions cut 2 bases from V and 6 bases from J, with 2 bases between. CDR3 length equals 11 residues. CDR3 sequence (DNA): TGCGCCAGCAGCTTCTCCGGGGAGCTGTTTTTT. Its translation: CASSFSGELFF.

The chain recombines TRBV7-8 with TRBJ1-2, with 12 bases lining up with TRBD1. Per the germline V gene, CDR1 is SGHVS and CDR2 is FQNEAQ. Trimming at V came to 0 bases and at J to 6 bases, leaving 2 bases not matched to a gene. The length of the CDR3 is 15 residues. The CDR3 protein is CASSLAGTGGHGYTF. CDR3 DNA: TGTGCCAGCAGCTTAGCGGGGACAGGGGGCCATGGCTACACCTTC.

This chain uses TRBV5-1 with TRBJ1-2; D is unclear. Germline CDR1 reads SGHRS; CDR2 reads YFSETQ. The CDR3 is 14 residues long. V was pared by 2 bases and J by 4 bases, with 12 bases between. CDR3 DNA sequence: TGCGCCAGCAGCTTAACGGACCTAGCCTATGGCTACACCTTC. Translated, it gives CASSLTDLAYGYTF.

The V call is TRBV28, the J call TRBJ1-6, with TRBD1 as a possible D gene (5 bases). V shed 3 bases and J shed 0 bases, with 18 bases lying between them. Per germline, CDR1 MDHEN and CDR2 SYDVKM. The CDR3 length is 19 residues. Here the CDR3 DNA reads TGTGCCAGCAGTTTCAACCGATTCCTAGACAGCTCCTATAATTCACCCCTCCACTTT. Protein: CASSFNRFLDSSYNSPLHF. Complete variable domain (other parts from reference TRBV28 and TRBJ1-6): DVKVTQSSRYLVKRTGEKVFLECVQDMDHENMFWYRQDPGLGLRLIYFSYDVKMKEKGDIPEGYSVSREKKERFSLILESASTNQTSMYLCASSFNRFLDSSYNSPLHFGNGTRLTVT.